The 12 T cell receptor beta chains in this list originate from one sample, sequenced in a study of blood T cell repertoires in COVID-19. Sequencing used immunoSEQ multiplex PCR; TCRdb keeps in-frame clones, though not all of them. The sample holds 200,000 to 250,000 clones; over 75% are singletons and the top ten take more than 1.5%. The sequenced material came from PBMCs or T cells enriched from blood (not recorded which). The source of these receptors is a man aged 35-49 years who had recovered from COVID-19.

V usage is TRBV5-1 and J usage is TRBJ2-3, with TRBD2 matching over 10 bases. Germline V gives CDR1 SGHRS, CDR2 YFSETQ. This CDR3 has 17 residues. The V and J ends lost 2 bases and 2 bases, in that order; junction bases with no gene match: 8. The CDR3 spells CASSFLPTSGNTDTQYF. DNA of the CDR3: TGCGCCAGCAGCTTCTTACCTACTAGCGGGAACACAGATACGCAGTATTTT. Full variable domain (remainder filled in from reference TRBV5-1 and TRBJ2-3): KAGVTQTPRYLIKTRGQQVTLSCSPISGHRSVSWYQQTPGQGLQFLFEYFSETQRNKGNFPGRFSGRQFSNSRSEMNVSTLELGDSALYLCASSFLPTSGNTDTQYFGPGTRLTVL.

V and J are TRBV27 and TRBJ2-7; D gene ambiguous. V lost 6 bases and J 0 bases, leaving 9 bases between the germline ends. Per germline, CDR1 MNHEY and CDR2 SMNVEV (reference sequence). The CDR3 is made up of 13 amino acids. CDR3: CASRGGGSYEQYF. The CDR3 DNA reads TGTGCCAGCAGAGGCGGCGGCTCCTACGAGCAGTACTTC.

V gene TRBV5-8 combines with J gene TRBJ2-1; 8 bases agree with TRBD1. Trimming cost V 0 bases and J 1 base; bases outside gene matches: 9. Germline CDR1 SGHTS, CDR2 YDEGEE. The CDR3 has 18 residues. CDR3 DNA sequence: TGTGCCAGCAGCTTGGATACCGGACAGGGATGGTCCTACAATGAGCAGTTCTTC. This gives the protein CASSLDTGQGWSYNEQFF. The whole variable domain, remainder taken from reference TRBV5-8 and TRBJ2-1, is EAGVTQSPTHLIKTRGQQATLRCSPISGHTSVYWYQQALGLGLQFLLWYDEGEERNRGNFPPRFSGRQFPNYSSELNVNALELEDSALYLCASSLDTGQGWSYNEQFFGPGTRLTVL.

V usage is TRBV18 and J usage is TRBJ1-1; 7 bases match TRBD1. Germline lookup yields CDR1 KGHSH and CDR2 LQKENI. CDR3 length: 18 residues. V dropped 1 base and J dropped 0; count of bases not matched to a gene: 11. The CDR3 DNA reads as TGTGCCAGCTCACCACGGGACAGAGGAACAATCATGAACACTGAAGCTTTCTTT. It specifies CASSPRDRGTIMNTEAFF.

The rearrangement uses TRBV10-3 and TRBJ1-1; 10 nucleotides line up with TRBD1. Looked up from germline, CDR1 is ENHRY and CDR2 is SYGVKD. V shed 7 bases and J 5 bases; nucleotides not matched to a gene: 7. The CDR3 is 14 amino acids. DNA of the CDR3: TGTGCCATCACGCCCGGGACAGGGGCTACTGAAGCTTTCTTT. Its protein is CAITPGTGATEAFF.

The CDR3 sequence is CASSRQGIDEKLFF. The CDR3 DNA reads as TGTGCCAGCAGCCGACAGGGGATAGACGAAAAACTGTTTTTT. The chain couples TRBV6-2 or TRBV6-3 to TRBJ1-4, with 8 bases lining up with TRBD1. Per germline, CDR1 MNHEY and CDR2 SVGEGT. The CDR3 is 14 residues long. Trimming removed 6 bases from V and 8 bases from J; junction bases left unmatched: 8.

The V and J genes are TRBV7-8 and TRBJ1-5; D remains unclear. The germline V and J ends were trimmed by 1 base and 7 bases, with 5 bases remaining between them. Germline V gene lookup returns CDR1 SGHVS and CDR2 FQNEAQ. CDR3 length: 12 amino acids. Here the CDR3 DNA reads TGTGCCAGCAGCTTAGTCGAGCAGCCCCAGCATTTT. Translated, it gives CASSLVEQPQHF.

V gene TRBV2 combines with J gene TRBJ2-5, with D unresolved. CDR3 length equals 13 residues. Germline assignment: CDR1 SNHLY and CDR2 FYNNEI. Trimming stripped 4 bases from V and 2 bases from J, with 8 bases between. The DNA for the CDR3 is TGTGCCAGCAGTGGTCGTCAGCAAGAGACCCAGTACTTC. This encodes CASSGRQQETQYF.

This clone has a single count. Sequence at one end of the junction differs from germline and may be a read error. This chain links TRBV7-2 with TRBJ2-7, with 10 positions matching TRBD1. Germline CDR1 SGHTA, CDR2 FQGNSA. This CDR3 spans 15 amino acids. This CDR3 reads CANSLGGQGFHEQYF. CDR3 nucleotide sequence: TGTGCCAACAGCTTAGGGGGACAGGGGTTCCACGAGCAGTACTTC.

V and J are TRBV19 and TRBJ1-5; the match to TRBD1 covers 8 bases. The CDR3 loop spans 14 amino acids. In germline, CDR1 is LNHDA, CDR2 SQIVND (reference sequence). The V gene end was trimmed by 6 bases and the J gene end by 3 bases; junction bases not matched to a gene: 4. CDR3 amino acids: CASSPDRDNQPQHF. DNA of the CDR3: TGTGCCAGTAGCCCGGACAGGGACAATCAGCCCCAGCATTTT.

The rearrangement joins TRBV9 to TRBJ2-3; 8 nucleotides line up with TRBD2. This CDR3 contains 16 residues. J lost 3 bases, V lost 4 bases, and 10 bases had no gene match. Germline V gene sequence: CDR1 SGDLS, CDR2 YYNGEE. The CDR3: CASSLIAGPRTDTQYF. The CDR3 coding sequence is TGTGCCAGCAGCCTTATAGCGGGGCCGAGGACAGATACGCAGTATTTT.

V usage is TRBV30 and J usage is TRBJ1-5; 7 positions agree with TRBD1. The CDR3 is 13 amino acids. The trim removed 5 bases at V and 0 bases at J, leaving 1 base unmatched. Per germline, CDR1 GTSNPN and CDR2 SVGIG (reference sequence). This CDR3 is CAWGTASNQPQHF. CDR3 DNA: TGTGCCTGGGGGACAGCTAGCAATCAGCCCCAGCATTTT. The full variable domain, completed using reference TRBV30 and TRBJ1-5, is SQTIHQWPATLVQPVGSPLSLECTVEGTSNPNLYWYRQAAGRGLQLLFYSVGIGQISSEVPQNLSASRPQDRQFILSSKKLLLSDSGFYLCAWGTASNQPQHFGDGTRLSIL.